These T cell receptor beta chains were read from a single sample in a study of tumor-infiltrating lymphocytes in primary liver carcinoma. TCRdb re-derived calls from the multiplex PCR reads in MiXCR, one entry per CDR3 protein. This table holds tens of thousands of distinct CDR3 sequences, more than 65% found once. Sequenced: liver tumor tissue from sampling region 1. These receptors all come from a man between 35 and 55 years old with primary liver carcinoma and hepatitis B virus infection. Each CDR3 is given with its conserved first and last residue. The order of the fields is CDR3 length, clone size, V gene, D gene, J gene, CDR3 DNA, CDR3 protein. A D gene is named only where the DNA matches it firmly. The listing skips clone size in some rows; elsewhere it reads once, few, many or a size class.

len: 16
abundance: -
v_gene: TRBV7-2
d_gene: TRBD1
j_gene: TRBJ1-6
CDR3nt: TGTGCCAGCAGCGAGTCGACAGGGACTCTCCGGGCGCCCCTCCACTTT
CDR3aa: CASSESTGTLRAPLHF

len: 13
abundance: -
v_gene: TRBV4-1
d_gene: -
j_gene: TRBJ2-7
CDR3nt: TGCGCCAACAGCCGAGATGTAGCGGAGGAGCAGTACTTC
CDR3aa: CANSRDVAEEQYF

len: 13
abundance: few
v_gene: TRBV2
d_gene: TRBD1
j_gene: TRBJ2-5
CDR3nt: TGTGCCAGCAGCGGGACAGCTGAAGAGACCCAGTACTTC
CDR3aa: CASSGTAEETQYF

len: 11
abundance: -
v_gene: TRBV7-9
d_gene: -
j_gene: TRBJ2-3
CDR3nt: TGTGCCAGCACTGACACAGATGCGCAGTATTTT
CDR3aa: CASTDTDAQYF

len: 17
abundance: -
v_gene: TRBV11-2
d_gene: TRBD2
j_gene: TRBJ2-2
CDR3nt: TGTGTCAGCGGCGCGGGACTAGCTGTCTCCCCGGCCAGGGAGCTGTTTTTT
CDR3aa: CVSGAGLAVSPARELFF

len: 14
abundance: many
v_gene: TRBV5-4
d_gene: -
j_gene: TRBJ1-1
CDR3nt: TGTGCCAGCAGCACGGGACTCCCGAACACTGAAGCTTTCTTT
CDR3aa: CASSTGLPNTEAFF

len: 18
abundance: -
v_gene: TRBV12-3/TRBV12-4
d_gene: TRBD1
j_gene: TRBJ2-2
CDR3nt: TGTGCCATCAGTTTAATGCCGGGACAGGTGGCGGTAGCCGGGGAGCTGTTTTTT
CDR3aa: CAISLMPGQVAVAGELFF

len: 16
abundance: -
v_gene: TRBV11-2
d_gene: -
j_gene: TRBJ2-5
CDR3nt: TGTGCCAGCAGATCCGGGGAATCGGCCCACCAAGAGACCCACTACTTC
CDR3aa: CASRSGESAHQETHYF

len: 12
abundance: -
v_gene: TRBV11-2
d_gene: -
j_gene: TRBJ2-7
CDR3nt: TGTGCCAGCAGCGGGTCTTTATGGGAGCAGTACTTC
CDR3aa: CASSGSLWEQYF

len: 16
abundance: -
v_gene: TRBV12-3/TRBV12-4
d_gene: -
j_gene: TRBJ2-5
CDR3nt: TGTGCCAGCAGTTTGACTACGGGGGTAGGGCATGAGACCCAGTACTTC
CDR3aa: CASSLTTGVGHETQYF

len: 14
abundance: -
v_gene: TRBV12-3/TRBV12-4
d_gene: -
j_gene: TRBJ2-1
CDR3nt: TGTGCCAGCAACCCAAGATTAGATGTCGATGAGCAGTTCTTC
CDR3aa: CASNPRLDVDEQFF

len: 13
abundance: many
v_gene: TRBV5-1
d_gene: TRBD1
j_gene: TRBJ2-3
CDR3nt: TGCGCCAGTCAACAGGGGCCTGGAGATACGCAGTATTTT
CDR3aa: CASQQGPGDTQYF

len: 19
abundance: -
v_gene: TRBV4-2
d_gene: TRBD2
j_gene: TRBJ2-3
CDR3nt: TGTGCCAGCAGCCTCACTTGGGAGGCGGGAGGGTTTAACATAGATACGCAGTATTTT
CDR3aa: CASSLTWEAGGFNIDTQYF

len: 13
abundance: -
v_gene: TRBV5-4
d_gene: -
j_gene: TRBJ2-5
CDR3nt: TGTGCCAGCGACTTGAGGGGGCAAGAGACCCAGTACTTC
CDR3aa: CASDLRGQETQYF

len: 12
abundance: many
v_gene: TRBV29-1
d_gene: TRBD2
j_gene: TRBJ2-5
CDR3nt: TGCAGCGCGAGCGGGAGTAAAGAGACCCAGTACTTC
CDR3aa: CSASGSKETQYF

len: 17
abundance: -
v_gene: TRBV6-1
d_gene: TRBD2
j_gene: TRBJ2-1
CDR3nt: TGTGCCAGTAGTGGGGGGTCGTGGGCGGGAGAGGCGAATGAGCAGTTCTTC
CDR3aa: CASSGGSWAGEANEQFF

len: 16
abundance: -
v_gene: TRBV11-2
d_gene: TRBD2
j_gene: TRBJ2-2
CDR3nt: TGTACCAGCAGCTTAGTGGCGCTAGCGGTAACCTGGGAGCTGTTTTTC
CDR3aa: CTSSLVALAVTWELFF

len: 14
abundance: -
v_gene: TRBV6-5
d_gene: -
j_gene: TRBJ2-2
CDR3nt: TGTGCCAGCAGTTACTGGGCATCCACCGGGCAACTGTTTTTT
CDR3aa: CASSYWASTGQLFF

len: 11
abundance: -
v_gene: TRBV28
d_gene: -
j_gene: TRBJ2-7
CDR3nt: TGTGCCAGCAGTCGCTATAACGAGCAGTACTTC
CDR3aa: CASSRYNEQYF

len: 13
abundance: many
v_gene: TRBV30
d_gene: -
j_gene: TRBJ2-7
CDR3nt: TGTGCCTGGAGTCGGGGGCTTTCCTACGAGCAGTACTTC
CDR3aa: CAWSRGLSYEQYF

len: 13
abundance: -
v_gene: TRBV6-1
d_gene: TRBD2
j_gene: TRBJ2-7
CDR3nt: TGTGTCAGCAGCGAGCGGGGGTCCTACGAGCAGTACTTC
CDR3aa: CVSSERGSYEQYF

len: 15
abundance: -
v_gene: TRBV6-7
d_gene: TRBD2
j_gene: TRBJ2-1
CDR3nt: TGTGCCAGCAGGGGGACTATAAGCTCCTACGATGATCAGTTCTTC
CDR3aa: CASRGTISSYDDQFF

len: 15
abundance: -
v_gene: TRBV10-1
d_gene: TRBD2
j_gene: TRBJ2-2
CDR3nt: TGCGCCAGCAGTGAAGGCGGGAGGAACACCTGGGAGCTGATTTTT
CDR3aa: CASSEGGRNTWELIF

len: 14
abundance: many
v_gene: TRBV30
d_gene: -
j_gene: TRBJ2-7
CDR3nt: TGTGCCTGCAAACCCGGGATCCGATCCTACGAGCAGTACTTC
CDR3aa: CACKPGIRSYEQYF

len: 13
abundance: -
v_gene: TRBV12-3/TRBV12-4
d_gene: -
j_gene: TRBJ1-1
CDR3nt: TGCGCCAGCAGTCGGGGAACGACAACTGAAGCTTTCTTT
CDR3aa: CASSRGTTTEAFF

len: 15
abundance: -
v_gene: TRBV29-1
d_gene: TRBD2
j_gene: TRBJ2-7
CDR3nt: TGCAGCGTTGAGGTTCGGGAGGGGATGGGCTACGAGCAGTACTTC
CDR3aa: CSVEVREGMGYEQYF

len: 15
abundance: -
v_gene: TRBV7-9
d_gene: TRBD1
j_gene: TRBJ1-5
CDR3nt: TGTGCCAGCACCGAGACAGGGGGCACTAATCAGCCCCAGCATTTT
CDR3aa: CASTETGGTNQPQHF

len: 13
abundance: -
v_gene: TRBV29-1
d_gene: -
j_gene: TRBJ2-1
CDR3nt: TGCAGCGTTGAGAGGACAGTAGGAAATGTGCAGTTCTTC
CDR3aa: CSVERTVGNVQFF

len: 18
abundance: -
v_gene: TRBV10-3
d_gene: TRBD2
j_gene: TRBJ2-2
CDR3nt: TGTGGCATCAGCCTTGTCGGGACTAGCGGGAAGGTTTCCGGGGAGCTGTTTTTT
CDR3aa: CGISLVGTSGKVSGELFF

len: 12
abundance: -
v_gene: TRBV11-2
d_gene: -
j_gene: TRBJ2-7
CDR3nt: TGTGCCAGTAGCCTAACCTCCTACGAGCAGTACTTC
CDR3aa: CASSLTSYEQYF

len: 16
abundance: -
v_gene: TRBV4-1
d_gene: -
j_gene: TRBJ1-6
CDR3nt: TGCGCCAGCAGCCCTATAGCACTGGACGTTAATTCACCCCTCCACTTT
CDR3aa: CASSPIALDVNSPLHF

len: 14
abundance: few
v_gene: TRBV18
d_gene: TRBD1
j_gene: TRBJ1-1
CDR3nt: TGTGCCAGCTCAGTAGACAGGGCGAACACTGAAGCTTTCTTT
CDR3aa: CASSVDRANTEAFF

len: 11
abundance: -
v_gene: TRBV6-6
d_gene: -
j_gene: TRBJ2-5
CDR3nt: TGTGCCAGCAGTGCCAAAGAGACCCAGTACTTC
CDR3aa: CASSAKETQYF

len: 13
abundance: once
v_gene: TRBV5-5
d_gene: -
j_gene: TRBJ2-2
CDR3nt: TGTGCCAGCAGCTTCGTCCCGGGCTGGGAGCTGTATTTT
CDR3aa: CASSFVPGWELYF

len: 15
abundance: -
v_gene: TRBV10-3
d_gene: -
j_gene: TRBJ2-6
CDR3nt: TGTGCCATCAGTGGGGGCTGCTCTGGGACCAACGTCCTGACTTTC
CDR3aa: CAISGGCSGTNVLTF

len: 13
abundance: -
v_gene: TRBV20-1
d_gene: -
j_gene: TRBJ2-4
CDR3nt: TGCAGTGCTAGTCTCACAGGTGAAAACATTCAGTACTTC
CDR3aa: CSASLTGENIQYF

len: 12
abundance: few
v_gene: TRBV13
d_gene: -
j_gene: TRBJ2-7
CDR3nt: TGTGCCAGCAGCGTGCTGGAGAATGAGCAGTATTTC
CDR3aa: CASSVLENEQYF

len: 14
abundance: -
v_gene: TRBV29-1
d_gene: -
j_gene: TRBJ1-3
CDR3nt: TGCAGCATTCACGGGGGCAGATCTGGAAACACCATATATTTT
CDR3aa: CSIHGGRSGNTIYF

len: 18
abundance: once
v_gene: TRBV6-5
d_gene: TRBD1
j_gene: TRBJ2-6
CDR3nt: TGTGCCAGCAGTCTAAGGACAGGGATGAAAGCTGAGGCCAACGTCCTGACTTTC
CDR3aa: CASSLRTGMKAEANVLTF

len: 12
abundance: -
v_gene: TRBV2
d_gene: -
j_gene: TRBJ2-7
CDR3nt: TGTGCCAGCAGGCGGTGGCAGAACGAGCAGTGCTTC
CDR3aa: CASRRWQNEQCF

len: 14
abundance: -
v_gene: TRBV24-1
d_gene: TRBD1
j_gene: TRBJ2-5
CDR3nt: TGTGCCACCGGTTCGGGACAGGGTCAAGAGACCCAGTACTTC
CDR3aa: CATGSGQGQETQYF

len: 16
abundance: many
v_gene: TRBV6-6
d_gene: TRBD2
j_gene: TRBJ2-2
CDR3nt: TGTGCCAGCAGTTACGCGGGGGAGGGAATCACCGGGGAGCTGTTTTTT
CDR3aa: CASSYAGEGITGELFF

len: 15
abundance: -
v_gene: TRBV5-1
d_gene: TRBD1
j_gene: TRBJ1-1
CDR3nt: TGCGCCAGCAGCTTGGGGGGGGCAGGGGGCCCTGAAGCTTTCTTT
CDR3aa: CASSLGGAGGPEAFF

len: 17
abundance: -
v_gene: TRBV10-3
d_gene: TRBD2
j_gene: TRBJ2-1
CDR3nt: TGTGCCATCAGAGGGGTTAGCGGGAGAGGAAGAGACAATGAGCGGTTCTTC
CDR3aa: CAIRGVSGRGRDNERFF

len: 16
abundance: medium-sized
v_gene: TRBV11-1
d_gene: -
j_gene: TRBJ2-7
CDR3nt: TGTGCCAGCAGCTTACGTTTTGATTACGGTACCTACGAGCAGTACTTC
CDR3aa: CASSLRFDYGTYEQYF

len: 16
abundance: -
v_gene: TRBV21-1
d_gene: -
j_gene: TRBJ1-2
CDR3nt: TGTGCCAGCAGCAAGGCGGTCAGGGACAGGGATTGTGGCTACACCTTC
CDR3aa: CASSKAVRDRDCGYTF

len: 15
abundance: -
v_gene: TRBV4-2
d_gene: -
j_gene: TRBJ2-7
CDR3nt: TGTGCCAGCAGCCAACTCACTGGACAGAGGACGCGGCAGTACTTC
CDR3aa: CASSQLTGQRTRQYF

len: 17
abundance: -
v_gene: TRBV13
d_gene: -
j_gene: TRBJ2-1
CDR3nt: TGTGCCAGTAGCACTAGATTGCCCAGCCCGTCCTACAATGAGCAGTTCTTC
CDR3aa: CASSTRLPSPSYNEQFF

len: 16
abundance: -
v_gene: TRBV5-4
d_gene: TRBD2
j_gene: TRBJ2-5
CDR3nt: TGTGTCAGCAGCTCTACGACTAGCGGGAGTGTAGAGACCCAGTACTTC
CDR3aa: CVSSSTTSGSVETQYF

len: 14
abundance: once
v_gene: TRBV9
d_gene: -
j_gene: TRBJ2-1
CDR3nt: TGTGCCAGCAGCCCCTGGGAGACGAACAATGAGCAGTTCTTC
CDR3aa: CASSPWETNNEQFF

len: 13
abundance: once
v_gene: TRBV29-1
d_gene: -
j_gene: TRBJ1-1
CDR3nt: TGCAGCATTCCGTCAGGGTCGAGTACTGATGCTTTCTTT
CDR3aa: CSIPSGSSTDAFF

len: 12
abundance: -
v_gene: TRBV29-1
d_gene: -
j_gene: TRBJ1-1
CDR3nt: TGCAGCGTTGAGTGGGTTCGTGGGGAAGCTTTCTTT
CDR3aa: CSVEWVRGEAFF

len: 14
abundance: -
v_gene: TRBV5-6
d_gene: -
j_gene: TRBJ2-1
CDR3nt: TGTGCCAGCAGATTCGGGGCGGTCGGCAATGAGCAGCTCTTC
CDR3aa: CASRFGAVGNEQLF

len: 16
abundance: few
v_gene: TRBV11-2
d_gene: TRBD2
j_gene: TRBJ2-7
CDR3nt: TGTGCCAGCAGCTTTCGACTAGCGGGAGGGGGGTACGAGCAGTACTTC
CDR3aa: CASSFRLAGGGYEQYF

len: 20
abundance: -
v_gene: TRBV15
d_gene: TRBD2
j_gene: TRBJ2-1
CDR3nt: TGTGCCACCAGCACCACTCGGACACAGGGCGCTAGCGGGTCTTTAAATGAGCAGTTCTTC
CDR3aa: CATSTTRTQGASGSLNEQFF

len: 18
abundance: -
v_gene: TRBV6-5
d_gene: -
j_gene: TRBJ2-6
CDR3nt: TGTGCCAGCAGTCTTTGGTCAGGGATGAAAGTTGGGGCCAATGTCCTGACTTTC
CDR3aa: CASSLWSGMKVGANVLTF